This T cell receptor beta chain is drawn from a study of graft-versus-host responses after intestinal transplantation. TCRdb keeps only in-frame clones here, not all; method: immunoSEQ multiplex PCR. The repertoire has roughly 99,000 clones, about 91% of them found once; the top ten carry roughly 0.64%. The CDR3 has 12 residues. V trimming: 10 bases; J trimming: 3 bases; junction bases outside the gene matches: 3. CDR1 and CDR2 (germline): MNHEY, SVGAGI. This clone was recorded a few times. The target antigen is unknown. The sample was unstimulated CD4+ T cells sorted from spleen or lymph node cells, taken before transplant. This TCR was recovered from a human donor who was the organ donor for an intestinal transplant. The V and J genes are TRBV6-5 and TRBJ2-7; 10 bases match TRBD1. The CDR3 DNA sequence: TGTGCCATCAGGACAGGGGGCTACGAGCAGTACTTC. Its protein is CAIRTGGYEQYF.